This T cell receptor (beta chain) was profiled in a study of blood T cells in healthy people across ages. This clonotype was observed many times. Its antigen is undetermined. Germline V gene sequence: CDR1 LNHNV, CDR2 YYDKDF (reference sequence). The length of the CDR3 is 12 residues. V was pared by 8 bases and J by 5 bases, with 10 bases between. Study conclusions and caveats: Higher diversity, along with more naive CD4+ cells, distinguished long-lived donors from aged donors. Expanded clonotype changes were possibly confounded by unknown donor CMV status. Unsorted PBMC input precluded a conclusive naive versus antigen-experienced comparison. The study regarded diversity estimates from one million T cells as underestimates.

The second PCR ran about 6 to 11 cycles with a sample-barcoded 5' primer and J-beta primers. TCRdb called the 5' RACE reads again in MiXCR, with one record for every CDR3 protein. The sample lists 1.5 million to 2 million distinct CDR3 sequences, 28% occurring once. The origin of this receptor is a young woman in good health. This chain links TRBV15 with TRBJ2-1; no clear D. Sequenced sample: blood. As DNA, the CDR3 is TGTGCCACCGTTAGTGGTAACAATGAGCAGTTCTTC. This sequence encodes CATVSGNNEQFF.